The 25 T cell receptor beta chains listed next were all sequenced from one sample in a study of blood T cells in healthy people across ages. Alongside a J-beta primer mix, a sample-barcoded 5' primer served in a second PCR lasting about 7 to 11 cycles. TCRdb re-derived calls from the 5' RACE reads in MiXCR, one entry per CDR3 protein. Among 1.5 million to 2 million distinct CDR3 sequences listed, 28% were seen once. Sequencing was done on a sample of blood. Receptor source: a woman between 25 and 40 years old in good health.

This clonotype has a count of ten or more. The chain links TRBV29-1 to TRBJ2-7; perhaps TRBD2 as D (5 bases). Germline-derived CDR1 and CDR2 are SQVTM and ANQGSEA. This CDR3 spans 14 amino acids. V lost 3 bases to trimming and J lost 3 bases, with 15 bases between them. This CDR3 reads CSVEVMSGSYEQYF. The CDR3 DNA sequence: TGCAGCGTTGAGGTAATGAGCGGCAGCTACGAGCAGTACTTC.

This clonotype was seen a few times. The DNA of the CDR3 is TGTGCCAGCAGCTTAGGTGTAGATCCTGAGCAGTTCTTC. Its protein is CASSLGVDPEQFF. The chain recombines TRBV7-2 with TRBJ2-1, with no clear D. CDR3 length: 13 residues. Per the germline V gene, CDR1 is SGHTA and CDR2 is FQGNSA. V was trimmed by 1 base and J by 9 bases, leaving 10 bases between them.

This clonotype was detected only a few times. The V call is TRBV7-2, the J call TRBJ2-7; 8 positions match TRBD2. The V gene's germline CDR1 is SGHTA and CDR2 FQGNSA. This CDR3 spans 15 amino acids. With V trimmed by 5 bases and J by 5 bases, 11 bases remained unmatched. For the CDR3, the DNA is TGTGCCAGCAGCCGAGGGCCGGCGGGAGGACACGAGCAGTACTTC. Translating gives CASSRGPAGGHEQYF.

The chain carries TRBV20-1 and TRBJ2-3; 9 bases agree with TRBD2. The length of the CDR3 is 13 residues. V lost 4 bases to trimming and J lost 4 bases; unmatched junction nucleotides: 3. Per the germline V gene, CDR1 is DFQATT and CDR2 is SNEGSKA (reference sequence). Here the CDR3 reads CSAMTSGPDTQYF. For the CDR3, the DNA is TGCAGTGCTATGACTAGCGGTCCAGATACGCAGTATTTT.

V usage is TRBV6-5 and J usage is TRBJ1-1; D gene unclear. This CDR3 has 13 amino acids. Germline V gene lookup returns CDR1 MNHEY and CDR2 SVGAGI. Trimming cost V 6 bases and J 5 bases, with 13 bases left between them. The CDR3, as DNA: TGTGCCAGCAGATCCTGGATAGCAACTGAAGCTTTCTTT. It specifies CASRSWIATEAFF.

This clonotype was seen only a few times. V usage is TRBV27 and J usage is TRBJ2-1; 10 bases agree with TRBD2. This CDR3 comprises 14 residues. V gave up 5 bases and J gave up 10 bases; unmatched junction bases: 8. Germline CDR1 is MNHEY and CDR2 is SMNVEV (reference sequence). This CDR3 is CASSQTSGRAEQFF. In nucleotides, the CDR3 is TGTGCCAGCAGTCAGACTAGCGGGCGGGCGGAGCAGTTCTTC.

The sample holds many counts of this clonotype. The V call is TRBV7-3, the J call TRBJ2-1; 11 bases line up with TRBD2. The CDR3 is 15 amino acids. V lost 5 bases and J lost 9; bases outside the gene matches: 9. Germline V gene lookup returns CDR1 SGHTA and CDR2 FQGTGA. The CDR3: CASSPQTSGVGEQFF. The DNA for the CDR3 is TGTGCCAGCAGCCCCCAGACTAGCGGGGTAGGTGAGCAGTTCTTC.

Only a few counts were recorded for this clonotype. The genes are TRBV18 and TRBJ1-1; 9 bases map to TRBD1. Germline CDR1 is KGHSH and CDR2 is LQKENI. V was clipped by 2 bases and J by 7 bases; unmatched bases: 5. The CDR3 is 14 residues long. CDR3 sequence reads: CASSPTGQGFEAFF. The CDR3 DNA reads TGTGCCAGCTCACCAACGGGACAGGGCTTTGAAGCTTTCTTT.

The chain recombines TRBV28 with TRBJ2-7, with a possible D match to TRBD1 (6 bases). This CDR3 has 13 amino acids. V was cut by 3 bases and J by 10 bases, with 16 bases left in between. Germline V gene lookup returns CDR1 MDHEN and CDR2 SYDVKM. As DNA, the CDR3 is TGTGCCAGCAGTTTTGTCAGGGGAGAGACTCAGTACTTC. Protein sequence: CASSFVRGETQYF.

The chain recombines TRBV4-1 with TRBJ1-1; D not certain. The CDR3 has 14 amino acids. The V end lost 6 bases, the J end lost 1 base, and 12 bases lay between the germline ends. Per germline, CDR1 MGHRA and CDR2 YSYEKL. The CDR3 protein is CASRFSSGNTEAFF. The CDR3 DNA reads as TGCGCCAGCAGGTTTTCCTCCGGGAACACTGAAGCTTTCTTT.

About this clonotype itself: This could be a read error, since a much larger clone is one nucleotide away. The chain is built from TRBV5-1 and TRBJ2-4; D is perhaps TRBD1 or TRBD2 (6 bases each). With the DNA end fitting TRBJ2-7 better, the J assignment may be wrong. Looked up from germline, CDR1 is SGHRS and CDR2 is YFSETQ. The CDR3 sequence is 16 residues long. CDR3 coding DNA: TGCGCCAGCAGCGAGGCGGGGATAGGGGGTTCCTACGAGCAGTACTTC. Amino acids: CASSEAGIGGSYEQYF.

This chain uses TRBV19 with TRBJ2-1; 9 bases are shared with TRBD2. Germline V lookup: CDR1 LNHDA, CDR2 SQIVND (reference sequence). The CDR3 length is 17 residues. The V gene end was trimmed by 4 bases and the J gene end by 5 bases; junction bases not matched to a gene: 12. The CDR3 bases are TGTGCCAGTAGTACCACCACTCGAAGCGGGGGGAACAATGAGCAGTTCTTC. Protein: CASSTTTRSGGNNEQFF. Filled out from reference TRBV19 and TRBJ2-1, the complete variable domain reads DGGITQSPKYLFRKEGQNVTLSCEQNLNHDAMYWYRQDPGQGLRLIYYSQIVNDFQKGDIAEGYSVSREKKESFPLTVTSAQKNPTAFYLCASSTTTRSGGNNEQFFGPGTRLTVL.

On this clonotype: A read error may explain this, as a much larger clone is one base away. The rearrangement joins TRBV12-3 or TRBV12-4 to TRBJ2-7, with D maybe TRBD2 (6 bases). The CDR3 is 15 residues long. Trimming shortened V by 2 bases and J by 1 base, and 12 bases separated the two germline ends. CDR3 amino acids: CASSLSLASSYEQYV. The CDR3 DNA follows: TGTGCCAGCAGTTTAAGTCTAGCGAGTTCCTACGAGCAGTACGTC.

There are a few counts of this clonotype. The rearrangement uses TRBV5-5 and TRBJ2-7; D remains unclear. V lost 6 bases, J lost 6 bases, and 13 bases lay in between. Looked up from germline, CDR1 is SGHKS and CDR2 is YYEKEE (reference sequence). This CDR3 region has 12 residues. In DNA, the CDR3 is TGTGCCAGCAAGTCCCGGGTAGGCGAGCAGTACTTC. This codes for CASKSRVGEQYF.

This clonotype has more than one count but fewer than ten. V and J are TRBV20-1 and TRBJ2-3, with 8 bases matching TRBD1. Trimming cost V 0 bases and J 5 bases; bases outside gene matches: 13. This CDR3 has 17 residues. The germline V gene encodes CDR1 DFQATT and CDR2 SNEGSKA (reference sequence). The CDR3 is CSAREGIGRGRVDTQYF. CDR3 bases: TGCAGTGCTAGAGAAGGGATTGGCAGGGGGCGTGTAGATACGCAGTATTTT.

This clonotype was seen more than once but under ten times. The chain couples TRBV6-2 or TRBV6-3 to TRBJ1-5, with D perhaps TRBD1 (6 bases). The V gene's germline CDR1 is MNHEY and CDR2 SVGEGT. Trimming cost V 0 bases and J 3 bases, with 9 bases left between them. The CDR3 is made up of 15 amino acids. The CDR3 reads CASSYSRQVNQPQHF. CDR3 DNA sequence: TGTGCCAGCAGTTACTCAAGACAGGTCAATCAGCCCCAGCATTTT.

This clonotype was seen more than once but under ten times. The CDR3 sequence is CASSQGVRNGETQYF. CDR3 sequence (DNA): TGTGCCAGCAGCCAAGGAGTACGGAACGGGGAGACCCAGTACTTC. The chain is built from TRBV3-1 and TRBJ2-5; D not resolved. V shed 1 base and J shed 5 bases, with 14 bases lying between them. The germline gives CDR1 LGHDT, CDR2 YNNKEL (reference sequence). The CDR3 is 15 residues long.

This clonotype has only a few counts. The J gene is TRBJ2-6, the V gene TRBV6-5; D remains ambiguous. V lost 4 bases, J lost 2 bases, and 12 bases lay in between. The CDR3 covers 16 residues. CDR1 is MNHEY, CDR2 SVGAGI, per germline. CDR3 bases: TGTGCCAGCAGTTTCGGGTCCTCCACTGGGGCCAACGTCCTGACTTTC. Translation gives CASSFGSSTGANVLTF.

The CDR3 DNA reads as TGTGCCATCAGTGAGATACCAAATCAGCCCCAGCATTTT. As protein: CAISEIPNQPQHF. V usage is TRBV10-3 and J usage is TRBJ1-5; D not certain. The CDR3 totals 13 residues. Germline V gives CDR1 ENHRY, CDR2 SYGVKD. V was shortened by 2 bases and J by 4 bases, with 6 bases between the two germline ends.

This clonotype has only a few counts. CDR3 nucleotide sequence: TGTGCCAGCAGTTCTACCGACGGGAGCACTGAAGCTTTCTTT. Its translation: CASSSTDGSTEAFF. V usage is TRBV12-3 or TRBV12-4 and J usage is TRBJ1-1; no reliable D call. There are 14 residues in the CDR3. V shed 4 bases and J shed 4 bases, with 13 bases lying between them.

This clonotype was counted a few times. This chain connects TRBV5-1 to TRBJ1-1, with 7 bases identical to TRBD1. Trimming removed 5 bases from V and 8 bases from J; junction bases left unmatched: 6. This CDR3 has 12 residues. The germline gives CDR1 SGHRS, CDR2 YFSETQ. CDR3 DNA sequence: TGCGCCAGCAGTGAACTGACAGGGGAAGCTTTCTTT. Protein sequence: CASSELTGEAFF. Together with reference TRBV5-1 and TRBJ1-1, the CDR3 gives the full variable domain: KAGVTQTPRYLIKTRGQQVTLSCSPISGHRSVSWYQQTPGQGLQFLFEYFSETQRNKGNFPGRFSGRQFSNSRSEMNVSTLELGDSALYLCASSELTGEAFFGQGTRLTVV.

This clonotype has only a few counts. The V and J genes are TRBV29-1 and TRBJ2-1; D uncertain. Per germline, CDR1 SQVTM and CDR2 ANQGSEA. V dropped 5 bases and J dropped 2 bases, with 13 bases sitting between them. The CDR3 consists of 14 residues. Written as DNA, the CDR3 is TGCAGCGTTAAGGGCGCGTCGACCTACAATGAGCAGTTCTTC. It yields the protein CSVKGASTYNEQFF.

This clonotype was detected many times. The V call is TRBV10-3, the J call TRBJ2-1, with 16 bases identical to TRBD2. CDR3 length equals 19 residues. Per germline, CDR1 ENHRY and CDR2 SYGVKD. J was trimmed by 7 bases and V by 6 bases; bases with no gene match: 15. The CDR3 here is CAIRPRPGTSGRAQNEQFF. DNA for the CDR3: TGTGCCATCAGACCCCGACCCGGGACTAGCGGGAGGGCCCAAAATGAGCAGTTCTTC.

This clonotype was recorded a few times. The genes are TRBV5-4 and TRBJ1-2; 8 bases map to TRBD1. Germline CDR1 is SGHNT and CDR2 is YYREEE (reference sequence). This CDR3 has 14 amino acids. The V segment lost 3 bases and the J segment 5 bases; nucleotides outside the gene matches: 6. CDR3 sequence reads: CASSSTTGVYGYTF. The CDR3 coding sequence is TGTGCCAGCAGCTCAACGACAGGGGTTTATGGCTACACCTTC.

This clonotype came up many times. This chain links TRBV7-9 with TRBJ2-7, with D unclear. The CDR3 contains 14 residues. CDR1 is SEHNR, CDR2 FQNEAQ, per germline (reference sequence). Trimming stripped 4 bases from V and 2 bases from J, with 12 bases between. CDR3 bases: TGTGCCAGCAGCTCCCACAGCACTCCCTACGAGCAGTACTTC. Protein product: CASSSHSTPYEQYF.